This T cell receptor (beta chain) emerged from a study of blood T cell repertoires in COVID-19. Study details: Acute and convalescent COVID-19 samples came from the United States, Italy and Spain. Sample material is recorded as cDNA or gDNA derived from T cells, B-cell-depleted T cells, or PBMCs.

V shed 2 bases and J shed 7 bases, with 8 bases lying between them. From germline, CDR1 is MGHDK and CDR2 SYGVNS. The CDR3 contains 12 residues. TCRdb's copy holds only in-frame clones and misses some; the assay was immunoSEQ multiplex PCR. Of 100,000 or so clones listed, roughly 85% are singletons. The sequence derives from a woman aged 50 to 60 who had recovered from COVID-19. The sequenced sample consisted of PBMCs or T cells enriched from blood (not recorded which). This chain connects TRBV25-1 to TRBJ1-2; tentative D call: TRBD1 (5 bases). The CDR3 is CASSEQGSGYTF. The CDR3 DNA reads as TGTGCCAGCAGTGAACAGGGTTCTGGCTACACCTTC.